The 13 T cell receptor beta chains below all came from one sample that was sequenced in a study of monozygotic twins with inflammatory bowel disease. TCRdb reprocessed the 5' RACE reads; each CDR3 protein has one entry and no DNA is given. This sample's clone table lists a few hundred thousand distinct CDR3 sequences. The sample taken for sequencing was blood. The source is a human donor with ulcerative colitis or Crohn's disease, or a healthy co-twin of an affected twin (not recorded which).

The V call is TRBV11-2, the J call TRBJ1-4; TCRdb selects TRBD1, and the lack of DNA leaves this call unchecked. The length of the CDR3 is 14 residues. Germline-derived CDR1 and CDR2 are SGHAT and FQNNGV. CDR3 loop: CASSFGQANEKLFF.

The genes are TRBV7-2 and TRBJ2-7. Germline V gene lookup returns CDR1 SGHTA and CDR2 FQGNSA. The CDR3 spans 13 residues. This CDR3 reads CASSLGDRVGQYF.

The rearrangement uses TRBV5-5 and TRBJ2-1; TCRdb's D call, TRBD2, is unchecked because there is no DNA. Per germline, CDR1 SGHKS and CDR2 YYEKEE (reference sequence). The CDR3 is made up of 16 amino acids. The chain's CDR3 is CASSLGTTRGSAEQFF.

The V gene is TRBV20-1, the J gene TRBJ2-2; the TCRdb call, TRBD2, lacks DNA for checking. The CDR3 loop spans 18 amino acids. CDR1 and CDR2 from the germline V gene are DFQATT and SNEGSKA (reference sequence). The CDR3 sequence: CSARAGTSGGHNTGELFF.

This chain uses TRBV11-2 with TRBJ2-5; without DNA, the TCRdb call of TRBD1 cannot be checked. Germline CDR1 reads SGHAT; CDR2 reads FQNNGV. The CDR3 is made up of 14 amino acids. The CDR3 sequence: CASSQGQAGETQYF.

V gene TRBV5-6 combines with J gene TRBJ1-6. This CDR3 is built from 17 residues. Germline V CDR1 and CDR2: SGHDT, YYEEEE. CDR3 amino acids: CASSVSSVSSYNSPLHF.

The chain combines TRBV20-1 with TRBJ2-3; TCRdb's D call, TRBD2, is unchecked because there is no DNA. The CDR3 runs to 13 residues. Germline V gene lookup returns CDR1 DFQATT and CDR2 SNEGSKA (reference sequence). Here the CDR3 reads CSAGGTRTDTQYF.

This rearrangement joins TRBV20-1 to TRBJ1-3; checking the TCRdb D call of TRBD1 is not possible without DNA. CDR3 size: 13 residues. Germline V gene sequence: CDR1 DFQATT, CDR2 SNEGSKA (reference sequence). CDR3: CSAAVGAGNTIYF.

CDR3 region: CASSPPAPDTQYF. The chain joins TRBV7-9 to TRBJ2-3; TCRdb picks TRBD1, but there is no DNA to check that call. Germline CDR1 SEHNR, CDR2 FQNEAQ (reference sequence). The CDR3 runs to 13 residues.

This sequence joins TRBV5-1 and TRBJ1-2; the D call of TRBD1 rests on TCRdb alone, since no DNA is present to check it. CDR1 SGHRS and CDR2 YFSETQ come from the germline V gene. The CDR3 length is 16 residues. CDR3 sequence reads: CASSLAFGQGAYGYTF.

The chain links TRBV19 to TRBJ2-5; TCRdb returns TRBD2, unconfirmable since there is no DNA. The CDR3 is 13 amino acids. Germline V gene lookup returns CDR1 LNHDA and CDR2 SQIVND (reference sequence). CDR3: CASSKGIQETQYF.

The chain couples TRBV5-1 to TRBJ2-1; TCRdb gives TRBD2 as the D gene, but with no DNA this cannot be confirmed. Germline CDR1 SGHRS, CDR2 YFSETQ. The CDR3 length is 18 residues. The CDR3 here is CASSLAPSGGDFYNEQFF.

This chain links TRBV12-3 or TRBV12-4 with TRBJ1-2; TCRdb gives TRBD1 as the D gene, but with no DNA this cannot be confirmed. There are 15 residues in the CDR3. CDR3 protein: CASSLQGAYNYGYTF.